The 17 T cell receptor beta chains below all came from one sample that was sequenced in a study of blood T cells in healthy people across ages. Together with a sample-barcoded 5' primer, a J-beta primer mix was included in a second PCR lasting roughly 6 to 12 cycles. Each CDR3 protein is one row after TCRdb ran MiXCR on the 5' RACE reads. Seen here are about 1 million distinct CDR3 sequences, over 35% observed once, and the top ten hold under 20%. Sequenced input: blood. Every receptor here comes from a woman aged 55 to 70 in good health.

A single count supports this clonotype. The J gene is TRBJ2-7, the V gene TRBV21-1; the D call in the table, TRBD1, was not verified against the DNA. TRBV21-1 is given as a pseudogene. CDR3 size: 18 residues. The DNA of the CDR3 is TGTGCCAGCAGCAAATCCGTCATTGCGCCCAGGAGCTCCTGCGAGCAGTACTTC. Protein product: CASSKSVIAPRSSCEQYF.

This clonotype was seen only once. Mismatch with germline at one junction end may stem from a read error. The chain employs TRBV7-9 and TRBJ2-7; D possibly uses TRBD1 or TRBD2 (5 bases each). The CDR3 is 11 residues long. The germline CDR1 and CDR2 sequences are SEHNR and FQNEAQ (reference sequence). CDR3 sequence: CASSFGASEDF. The CDR3, as DNA: TGTGCCAGCAGCTTCGGGGCTAGTGAGGACTTC.

The V and J genes are TRBV6-5 and TRBJ1-1, with a possible D match to TRBD1 (5 bases). CDR3 length: 14 residues. From germline, CDR1 is MNHEY and CDR2 SVGAGI. The V gene lost 6 bases and the J gene lost 5 bases, with 16 bases spanning the gap. This CDR3 reads CASSEKGTGTEAFF. The CDR3 bases are TGTGCCAGCAGCGAAAAAGGGACGGGGACTGAAGCTTTCTTT.

This clonotype has a handful of counts. The V call is TRBV20-1, the J call TRBJ2-1, with D unresolved. With 6 bases removed from V and 5 bases from J, the gap between germline ends came to 11 bases. CDR1 and CDR2 (germline): DFQATT, SNEGSKA (reference sequence). This CDR3 comprises 12 residues. The CDR3 region has the DNA TGCAGTGCGCGGTCATACGACAATGAGCAGTTCTTC. As protein: CSARSYDNEQFF.

This clonotype appeared a single time. The J gene is TRBJ2-7, the V gene TRBV2; D may be TRBD1 or TRBD2 (5 bases each). The V end lost 4 bases, the J end lost 0 bases, and 16 bases lay between the germline ends. The CDR3 contains 16 residues. CDR1 is SNHLY and CDR2 is FYNNEI in the germline V gene. CDR3 sequence: CASSGGTGVYSYEQYF. CDR3 nucleotide sequence: TGTGCCAGCAGTGGAGGGACCGGGGTCTACTCCTACGAGCAGTACTTC.

For this clonotype: With a much larger clone just one base away, this may be a read error. The chain joins TRBV7-2 to TRBJ2-5; D not certain. Germline assignment: CDR1 SGHTA and CDR2 FQGNSA. Trimming took 5 bases from V and 13 from J, leaving 23 bases between them. The CDR3 has 14 amino acids. Written as DNA, the CDR3 is TGTGCCAGCAGCGTGGGTGTCCCAGCGTCAAACTGGTACTTC. Protein product: CASSVGVPASNWYF.

This chain uses TRBV12-3 or TRBV12-4 with TRBJ2-2; D ambiguous. Trimming removed 2 bases from V and 3 bases from J, with 7 bases in between. The CDR3 loop spans 14 amino acids. CDR3 nucleotides: TGTGCCAGCAGTTTACTAGGGTACACCGGGGAGCTGTTTTTT. Translated: CASSLLGYTGELFF.

V gene TRBV20-1 combines with J gene TRBJ2-5; TRBD2 matches at 7 bases. TRBJ2-7 explains the end of the DNA better; the J call may be wrong. CDR3 length equals 16 residues. The germline gives CDR1 DFQATT, CDR2 SNEGSKA (reference sequence). The CDR3 sequence is CSAASRGEGRDYEQYF. CDR3 DNA sequence: TGCAGTGCTGCTTCCCGGGGGGAGGGAAGGGACTACGAGCAGTACTTC.

This clonotype was recorded once. CDR3: CASTGSPPETQYF. In DNA, the CDR3 is TGTGCCAGCACAGGGTCCCCCCCGGAGACCCAGTACTTC. The rearrangement joins TRBV28 to TRBJ2-5; D is possibly TRBD1 (5 bases). The CDR3 runs to 13 residues. V lost 7 bases and J 5 bases, leaving 14 bases between the germline ends. Germline lookup yields CDR1 MDHEN and CDR2 SYDVKM.

This clonotype has only a few counts. The V call is TRBV10-3, the J call TRBJ2-1, with TRBD1 as a possible D gene (6 bases). The CDR3 runs 14 residues. V was cut by 5 bases and J by 7 bases, with 15 bases left in between. Germline-derived CDR1 and CDR2 are ENHRY and SYGVKD. The CDR3 sequence: CAISLQGTQNEQFF. The CDR3 DNA follows: TGTGCCATCAGTTTACAGGGTACGCAGAATGAGCAGTTCTTC.

This clonotype was recorded a few times. V gene TRBV20-1 combines with J gene TRBJ2-1, with D unclear. Germline values: CDR1 DFQATT, CDR2 SNEGSKA (reference sequence). Trimming took 5 bases from V and 4 from J, leaving 6 bases between them. This CDR3 is built from 11 residues. CDR3 sequence: CSAPLYNEQFF. CDR3 nucleotide sequence: TGCAGTGCTCCACTGTACAATGAGCAGTTCTTC.

The chain links TRBV20-1 to TRBJ2-5, with 10 bases lining up with TRBD1. J gave up 5 bases and V 6 bases, and 12 bases lay outside the gene matches. This CDR3 region has 15 residues. CDR1 DFQATT and CDR2 SNEGSKA come from the germline V gene (reference sequence). The CDR3 coding sequence is TGCAGTGCCAGACAGGGGGCCGGTAGGTCGGAGACCCAGTACTTC. Translation: CSARQGAGRSETQYF.

The V gene is TRBV6-2 or TRBV6-3, the J gene TRBJ2-1; D gene unclear. The CDR3 has 15 amino acids. V was clipped by 2 bases and J by 4 bases, with 12 bases between them. Germline CDR1 and CDR2: MNHEY and SVGEGT. The CDR3 sequence is CASSYPPTGYNEQFF. The CDR3 DNA reads as TGTGCCAGCAGTTACCCTCCGACTGGGTACAATGAGCAGTTCTTC.

This clonotype showed up just a few times. This rearrangement joins TRBV20-1 to TRBJ1-6; D is possibly TRBD1 (5 bases). Germline V gene data show CDR1 as DFQATT and CDR2 as SNEGSKA (reference sequence). The V end lost 3 bases, the J end lost 7 bases, and 10 bases lay between the germline ends. There are 13 residues in the CDR3. This CDR3 is CSASAGKNSPLHF. The CDR3 DNA reads as TGCAGTGCTAGTGCAGGGAAGAATTCACCCCTCCACTTT.

This clonotype was found many times. The chain employs TRBV6-1 and TRBJ2-1, with D possibly matching TRBD2 (6 bases). This CDR3 spans 14 amino acids. The V end was cut by 6 bases, the J end by 6 bases, with 15 bases between. CDR1 and CDR2 from the germline V gene are MNHNS and SASEGT. The CDR3 bases are TGTGCCAGCAGGGCCGCGGGGCAGCTCAATGAGCAGTTCTTC. This encodes CASRAAGQLNEQFF.

The chain combines TRBV4-1 with TRBJ1-6; the D is unclear. The CDR3 length is 11 residues. V was shortened by 8 bases and J by 7 bases, with 6 bases between the two germline ends. From germline, CDR1 is MGHRA and CDR2 YSYEKL. For the CDR3, the DNA is TGCGCCAGCGGTTTGAATTCACCCCTCCACTTT. Its protein is CASGLNSPLHF.

This chain connects TRBV16 to TRBJ2-5; weak D call: TRBD2 (6 bases). This CDR3 is 12 amino acids long. Trimming pared 5 bases from V and 3 bases from J, leaving 7 bases between. In germline, CDR1 is KGHSY, CDR2 FQNENV. The CDR3 nucleotides read TGTGCCAGCAGCACGGGAGAAGAGACCCAGTACTTC. Its protein product is CASSTGEETQYF.